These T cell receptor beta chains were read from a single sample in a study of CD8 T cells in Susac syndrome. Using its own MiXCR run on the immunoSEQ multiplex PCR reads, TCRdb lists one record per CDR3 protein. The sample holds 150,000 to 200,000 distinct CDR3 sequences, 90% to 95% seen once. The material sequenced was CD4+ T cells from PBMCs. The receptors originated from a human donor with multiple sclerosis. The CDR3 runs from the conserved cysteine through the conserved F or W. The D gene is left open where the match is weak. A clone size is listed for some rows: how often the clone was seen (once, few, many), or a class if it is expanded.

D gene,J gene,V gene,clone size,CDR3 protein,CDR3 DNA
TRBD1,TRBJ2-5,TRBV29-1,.,CSVELSGQGAQETQYF,TGCAGCGTTGAGTTATCGGGACAGGGGGCCCAGGAGACCCAGTACTTC
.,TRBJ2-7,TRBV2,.,CASGRRGYEQYF,TGTGCCAGCGGCAGACGGGGATACGAGCAGTACTTC
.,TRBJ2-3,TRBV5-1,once,CASHAGPMSTDTQYF,TGCGCCAGCCATGCGGGGCCAATGAGCACAGATACGCAGTATTTT
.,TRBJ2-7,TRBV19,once,CASQDGYYEQYF,TGTGCCAGTCAGGACGGATACTACGAGCAGTACTTC
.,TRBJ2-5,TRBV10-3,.,CAISGGLTETQYF,TGTGCCATCAGTGGAGGACTGACTGAGACCCAGTACTTC
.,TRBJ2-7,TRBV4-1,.,CASSQGRGSTEQYF,TGCGCCAGCAGCCAAGGAAGAGGGTCCACCGAGCAGTACTTC
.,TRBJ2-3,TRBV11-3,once,CASSPPGRTDTQYF,TGTGCCAGCAGCCCCCCGGGCCGCACAGATACGCAGTATTTT
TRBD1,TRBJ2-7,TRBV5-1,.,CASSLEGQGYEQYF,TGCGCCAGCAGCTTGGAGGGACAGGGCTACGAGCAGTACTTC
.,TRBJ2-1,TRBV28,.,CASSSRAPTYNEQFF,TGTGCCAGCAGTTCCCGAGCGCCGACCTACAATGAGCAGTTCTTC
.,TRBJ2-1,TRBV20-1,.,CSARDSGNEQFF,TGCAGTGCTAGAGACAGCGGTAATGAGCAGTTCTTC
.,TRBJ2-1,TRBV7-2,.,CASSSAIEQFF,TGTGCCAGCAGCTCCGCTATTGAGCAGTTCTTC
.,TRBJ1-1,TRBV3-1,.,CASSQGGGTPESFF,TGTGCCAGCAGCCAAGGCGGGGGCACCCCCGAATCTTTCTTT
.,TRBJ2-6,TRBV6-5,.,CASSYSPGGATLTVRVLTF,TGTGCCAGCAGTTACTCCCCCGGAGGGGCCACCTTGACGGTCCGCGTCCTGACTTTC
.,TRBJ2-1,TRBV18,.,CASSPKTRQSLGGYNEQFF,TGTGCCAGCTCACCAAAAACGCGACAGAGCCTCGGGGGTTACAATGAGCAGTTCTTC
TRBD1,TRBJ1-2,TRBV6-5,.,CASRSTGRYGYTF,TGTGCCAGCAGATCGACAGGGCGGTATGGCTACACCTTC
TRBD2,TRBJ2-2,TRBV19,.,CASSITGTRSARLFF,TGTGCCAGTAGTATCACCGGGACTAGATCGGCCCGGCTGTTTTTT
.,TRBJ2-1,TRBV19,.,CASTPVGGKLYNEQFF,TGTGCCAGTACCCCAGTTGGCGGGAAACTGTACAATGAGCAGTTCTTC
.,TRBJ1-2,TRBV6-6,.,CASSYQGGHGYTF,TGTGCCAGCAGTTACCAGGGAGGGCATGGCTACACCTTC
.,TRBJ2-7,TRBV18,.,CASSPLGQDAEQYF,TGTGCCAGCTCACCACTAGGACAAGACGCCGAGCAGTACTTC
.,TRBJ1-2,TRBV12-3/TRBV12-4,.,CASSPLGGYPARHGYTF,TGTGCCAGCAGCCCCCTCGGGGGTTACCCCGCACGACATGGCTACACCTTC
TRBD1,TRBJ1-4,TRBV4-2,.,CASSQGQGHNEKLFF,TGTGCCAGCAGCCAAGGACAGGGACATAATGAAAAACTGTTTTTT
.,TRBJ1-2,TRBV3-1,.,CASSLRQDYGYTF,TGTGCCAGCAGCCTCAGACAGGACTATGGCTACACCTTC
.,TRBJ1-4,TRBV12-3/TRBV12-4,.,CASSTRRTNEKLFF,TGTGCCAGCAGCACCAGACGAACTAATGAAAAACTGTTTTTT
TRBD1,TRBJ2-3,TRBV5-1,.,CASSFGPPRQGASDTQYF,TGCGCCAGCAGCTTTGGCCCCCCTCGACAGGGAGCGTCAGATACGCAGTATTTT
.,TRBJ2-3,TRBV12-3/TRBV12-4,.,CASSLDQGSTDTQYF,TGTGCCAGCAGTTTAGATCAGGGGAGCACAGATACGCAGTATTTT
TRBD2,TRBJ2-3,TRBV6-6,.,CASSYETSNTQYF,TGTGCCAGCAGTTACGAGACTAGCAATACGCAGTATTTT
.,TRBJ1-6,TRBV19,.,CASKYNRGGNSPLHF,TGTGCCAGTAAATATAACCGAGGGGGAAATTCACCCCTCCACTTT
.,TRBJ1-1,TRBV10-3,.,CAISERRDTEAFF,TGTGCCATCAGTGAGCGAAGAGACACTGAAGCTTTCTTT
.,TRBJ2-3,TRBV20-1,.,CSAREGAGHRGDTQYF,TGCAGTGCTAGAGAAGGGGCGGGGCATAGGGGGGATACGCAGTATTTT
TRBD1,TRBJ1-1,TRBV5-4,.,CASSGRQGAGDTEAFF,TGTGCCAGCAGCGGGCGACAGGGGGCCGGGGACACTGAAGCTTTCTTT
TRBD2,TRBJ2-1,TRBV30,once,CAWTRTSGSYEQFF,TGTGCCTGGACCAGGACTAGCGGGAGTTATGAGCAGTTCTTC
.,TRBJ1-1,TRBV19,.,CASSTHRDTEAFF,TGTGCCAGTAGTACCCACAGGGACACTGAAGCTTTCTTT
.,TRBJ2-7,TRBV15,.,CATSRGGATAYEQYF,TGTGCCACCAGCAGAGGGGGGGCGACAGCATACGAGCAGTACTTC
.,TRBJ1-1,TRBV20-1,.,CSARGGGTEAFF,TGCAGTGCTAGAGGAGGGGGCACTGAAGCTTTCTTT
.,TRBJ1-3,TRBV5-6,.,CASSPRTRSRGNTIYF,TGTGCCAGCAGCCCACGGACCCGATCGAGAGGAAACACCATATATTTT
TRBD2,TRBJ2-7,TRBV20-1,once,CSAIPMAGGDYEQYF,TGCAGTGCTATCCCTATGGCGGGAGGGGACTACGAGCAGTACTTC
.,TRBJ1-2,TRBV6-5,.,CASSYSLADGYTF,TGTGCCAGCAGTTACTCGCTGGCAGATGGCTACACCTTC
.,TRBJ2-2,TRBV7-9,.,CASSISAVNTGELFF,TGTGCCAGCAGCATATCGGCCGTGAACACCGGGGAGCTGTTTTTT
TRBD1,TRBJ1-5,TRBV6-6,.,CASSYSTGSQPQHF,TGTGCCAGCAGTTACTCGACAGGGTCTCAGCCCCAGCATTTT
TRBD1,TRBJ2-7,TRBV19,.,CASSGQVGYEQYF,TGTGCCAGTAGCGGACAGGTTGGCTACGAGCAGTACTTC
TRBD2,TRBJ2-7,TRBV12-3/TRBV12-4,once,CASSPGIAGEAEQYF,TGTGCCAGCAGCCCTGGGATAGCGGGAGAAGCCGAGCAGTACTTC
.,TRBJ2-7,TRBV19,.,CASMDGSSYEQYF,TGTGCCAGCATGGACGGCAGCTCCTACGAGCAGTACTTC